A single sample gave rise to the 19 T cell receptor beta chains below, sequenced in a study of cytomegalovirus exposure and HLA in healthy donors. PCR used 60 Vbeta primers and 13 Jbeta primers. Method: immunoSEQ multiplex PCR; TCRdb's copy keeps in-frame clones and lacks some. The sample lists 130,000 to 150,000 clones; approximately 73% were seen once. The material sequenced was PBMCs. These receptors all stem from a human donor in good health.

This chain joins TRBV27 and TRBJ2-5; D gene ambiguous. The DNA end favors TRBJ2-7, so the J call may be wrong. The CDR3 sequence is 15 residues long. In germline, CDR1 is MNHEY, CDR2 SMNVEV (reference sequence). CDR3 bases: TGTGCCAGCAGTTTGACGCCGGCGGCATTCTACGAGCAGTACTTC. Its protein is CASSLTPAAFYEQYF.

CDR3 protein: CSALAGEYNEQFF. CDR3 bases: TGCAGCGCCCTAGCGGGGGAATACAATGAGCAGTTCTTC. The chain uses TRBV29-1 and TRBJ2-1; 10 nucleotides agree with TRBD2. CDR1 and CDR2 from the germline V gene are SQVTM and ANQGSEA. The length of the CDR3 is 13 residues. The V segment lost 7 bases and the J segment 4 bases; nucleotides outside the gene matches: 4.

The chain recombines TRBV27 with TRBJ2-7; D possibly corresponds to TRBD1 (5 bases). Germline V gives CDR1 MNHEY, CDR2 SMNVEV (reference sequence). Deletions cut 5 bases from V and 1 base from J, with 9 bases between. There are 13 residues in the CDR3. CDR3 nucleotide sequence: TGTGCCAGCAGTCCAGCAGGGTCCTACGAGCAGTACTTC. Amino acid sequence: CASSPAGSYEQYF.

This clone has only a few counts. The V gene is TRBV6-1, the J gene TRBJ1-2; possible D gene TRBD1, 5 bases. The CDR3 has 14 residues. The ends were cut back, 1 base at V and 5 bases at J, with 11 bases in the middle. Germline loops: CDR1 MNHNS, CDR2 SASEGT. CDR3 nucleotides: TGTGCCAGCAGTGAAGAGAACGGACAATATGGCTACACCTTC. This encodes CASSEENGQYGYTF.

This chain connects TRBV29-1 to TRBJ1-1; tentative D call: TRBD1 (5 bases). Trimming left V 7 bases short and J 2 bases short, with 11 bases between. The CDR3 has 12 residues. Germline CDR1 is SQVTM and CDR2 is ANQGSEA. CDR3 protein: CSAHQGNTEAFF. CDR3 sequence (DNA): TGCAGCGCCCACCAGGGTAACACTGAAGCTTTCTTT. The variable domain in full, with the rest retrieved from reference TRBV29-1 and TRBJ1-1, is SAVISQKPSRDICQRGTSLTIQCQVDSQVTMMFWYRQQPGQSLTLIATANQGSEATYESGFVIDKFPISRPNLTFSTLTVSNMSPEDSSIYLCSAHQGNTEAFFGQGTRLTVV.

The CDR3 region is CASSLGVGQGISETQYF. The CDR3 DNA reads as TGCGCCAGCAGCTTGGGCGTGGGGCAGGGCATATCGGAGACCCAGTACTTC. The rearrangement links TRBV5-1 to TRBJ2-5, with a tentative D call TRBD1 (5 bases). CDR1 is SGHRS and CDR2 is YFSETQ in the germline V gene. CDR3 length: 17 amino acids. V gave up 0 bases and J gave up 5 bases, with 20 bases separating them.

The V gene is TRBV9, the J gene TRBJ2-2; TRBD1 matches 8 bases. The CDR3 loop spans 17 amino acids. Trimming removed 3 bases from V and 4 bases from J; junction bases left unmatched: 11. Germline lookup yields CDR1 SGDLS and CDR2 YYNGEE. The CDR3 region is CASSEGAPTGGTGELFF. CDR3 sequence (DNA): TGTGCCAGCAGCGAGGGAGCCCCTACAGGGGGCACCGGGGAGCTGTTTTTT.

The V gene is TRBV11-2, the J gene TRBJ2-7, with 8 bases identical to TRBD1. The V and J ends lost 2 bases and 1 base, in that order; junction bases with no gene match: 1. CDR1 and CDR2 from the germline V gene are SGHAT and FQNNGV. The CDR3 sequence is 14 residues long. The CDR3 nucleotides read TGTGCCAGCAGCTTATGGACAGGGTCCTACGAGCAGTACTTC. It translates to CASSLWTGSYEQYF.

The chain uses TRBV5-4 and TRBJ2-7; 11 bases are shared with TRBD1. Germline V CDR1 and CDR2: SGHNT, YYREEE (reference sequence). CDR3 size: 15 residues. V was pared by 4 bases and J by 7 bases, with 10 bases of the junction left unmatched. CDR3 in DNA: TGTGCCAGCAGCATCGGACAGGGGGCAGGAAGGGAGCAGTACTTC. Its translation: CASSIGQGAGREQYF. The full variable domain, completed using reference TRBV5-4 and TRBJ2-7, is ETGVTQSPTHLIKTRGQQVTLRCSSQSGHNTVSWYQQALGQGPQFIFQYYREEENGRGNFPPRFSGLQFPNYSSELNVNALELDDSALYLCASSIGQGAGREQYFGPGTRLTVT.

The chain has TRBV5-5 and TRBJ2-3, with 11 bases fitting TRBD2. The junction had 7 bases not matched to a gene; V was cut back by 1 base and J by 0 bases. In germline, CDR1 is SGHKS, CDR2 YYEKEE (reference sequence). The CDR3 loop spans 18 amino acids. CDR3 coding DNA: TGTGCCAGCAGCTTGAGGCCTAGCGGGAGGCAGAGCACAGATACGCAGTATTTT. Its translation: CASSLRPSGRQSTDTQYF.

The CDR3 loop reads CASSLALAGVGEQFF. The CDR3 DNA reads as TGTGCCAGCAGCTTGGCACTAGCGGGAGTAGGTGAGCAGTTCTTC. The chain combines TRBV5-6 with TRBJ2-1; 11 bases agree with TRBD2. V lost 0 bases and J lost 9; bases outside the gene matches: 5. Germline lookup yields CDR1 SGHDT and CDR2 YYEEEE. The CDR3 runs to 15 residues.

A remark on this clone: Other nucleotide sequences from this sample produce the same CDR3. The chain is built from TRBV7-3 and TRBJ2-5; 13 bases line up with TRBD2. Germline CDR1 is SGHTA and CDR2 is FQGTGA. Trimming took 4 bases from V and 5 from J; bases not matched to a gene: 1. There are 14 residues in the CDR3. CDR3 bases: TGTGCCAGCAGCTCGGGACTAGCGGGGGAGACCCAGTACTTC. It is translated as CASSSGLAGETQYF.

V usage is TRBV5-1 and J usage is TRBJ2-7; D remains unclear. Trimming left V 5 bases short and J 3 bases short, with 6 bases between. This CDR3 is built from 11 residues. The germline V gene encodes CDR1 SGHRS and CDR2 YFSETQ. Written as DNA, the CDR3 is TGCGCCAGCAGAAACTACTACGAGCAGTACTTC. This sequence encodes CASRNYYEQYF.

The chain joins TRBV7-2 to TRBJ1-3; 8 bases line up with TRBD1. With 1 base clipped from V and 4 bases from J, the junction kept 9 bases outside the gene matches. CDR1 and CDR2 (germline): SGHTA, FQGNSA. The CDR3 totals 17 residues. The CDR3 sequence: CASSLVSGRGLGNTIYF. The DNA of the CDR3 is TGTGCCAGCAGCTTAGTCTCCGGCAGGGGGCTAGGAAACACCATATATTTT.

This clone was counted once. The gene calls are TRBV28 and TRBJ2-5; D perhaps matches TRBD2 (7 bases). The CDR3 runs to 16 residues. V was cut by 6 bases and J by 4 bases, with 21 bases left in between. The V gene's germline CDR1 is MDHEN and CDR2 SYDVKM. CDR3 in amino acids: CASSPWERGAGETQYF. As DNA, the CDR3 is TGTGCCAGCAGCCCCTGGGAACGGGGGGCGGGAGAGACCCAGTACTTC.

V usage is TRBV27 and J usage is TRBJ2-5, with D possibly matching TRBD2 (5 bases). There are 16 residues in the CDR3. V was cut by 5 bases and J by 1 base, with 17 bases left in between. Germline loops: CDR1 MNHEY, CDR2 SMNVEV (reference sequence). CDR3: CASSPEPWSGQETQYF. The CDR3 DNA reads TGTGCCAGCAGTCCAGAACCTTGGAGCGGCCAAGAGACCCAGTACTTC.

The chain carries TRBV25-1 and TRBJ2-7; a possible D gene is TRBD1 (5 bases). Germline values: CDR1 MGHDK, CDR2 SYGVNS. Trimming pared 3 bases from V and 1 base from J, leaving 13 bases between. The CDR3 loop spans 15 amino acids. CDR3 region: CASSEQWGASYEQYF. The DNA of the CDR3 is TGTGCCAGCAGTGAGCAGTGGGGCGCGTCCTACGAGCAGTACTTC.

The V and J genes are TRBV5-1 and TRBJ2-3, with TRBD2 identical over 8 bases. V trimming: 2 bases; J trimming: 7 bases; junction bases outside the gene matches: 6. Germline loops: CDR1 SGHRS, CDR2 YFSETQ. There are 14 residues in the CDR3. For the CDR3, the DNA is TGCGCCAGCAGCTTAACTAGCGGCGTGTATACGCAGTATTTT. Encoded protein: CASSLTSGVYTQYF. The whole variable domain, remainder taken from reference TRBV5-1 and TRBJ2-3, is KAGVTQTPRYLIKTRGQQVTLSCSPISGHRSVSWYQQTPGQGLQFLFEYFSETQRNKGNFPGRFSGRQFSNSRSEMNVSTLELGDSALYLCASSLTSGVYTQYFGPGTRLTVL.

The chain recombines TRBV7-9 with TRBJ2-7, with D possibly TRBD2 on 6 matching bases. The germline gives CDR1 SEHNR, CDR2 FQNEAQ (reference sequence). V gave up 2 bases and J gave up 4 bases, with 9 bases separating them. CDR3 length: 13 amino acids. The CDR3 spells CASSLSGRYEQYF. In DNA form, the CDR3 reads TGTGCCAGCAGCTTAAGCGGGCGGTACGAGCAGTACTTC.